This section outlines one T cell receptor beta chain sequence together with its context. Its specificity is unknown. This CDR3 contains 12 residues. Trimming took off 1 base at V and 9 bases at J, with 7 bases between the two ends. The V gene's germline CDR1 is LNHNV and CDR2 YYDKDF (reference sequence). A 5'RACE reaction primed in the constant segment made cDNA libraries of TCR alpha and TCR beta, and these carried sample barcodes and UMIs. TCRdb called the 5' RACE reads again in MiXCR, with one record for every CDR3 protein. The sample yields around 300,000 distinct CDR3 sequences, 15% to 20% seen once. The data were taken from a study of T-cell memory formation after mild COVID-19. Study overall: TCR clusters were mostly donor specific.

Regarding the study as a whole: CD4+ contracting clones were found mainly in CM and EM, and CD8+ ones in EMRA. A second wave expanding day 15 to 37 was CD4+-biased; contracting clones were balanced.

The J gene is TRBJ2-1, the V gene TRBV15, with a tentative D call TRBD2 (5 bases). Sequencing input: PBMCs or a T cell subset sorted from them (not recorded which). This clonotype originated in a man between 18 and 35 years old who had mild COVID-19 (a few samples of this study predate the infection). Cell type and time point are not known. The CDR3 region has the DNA TGTGCCACCAGCAGAGCCGAGGGTGAGCAGTTCTTC. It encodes CATSRAEGEQFF.